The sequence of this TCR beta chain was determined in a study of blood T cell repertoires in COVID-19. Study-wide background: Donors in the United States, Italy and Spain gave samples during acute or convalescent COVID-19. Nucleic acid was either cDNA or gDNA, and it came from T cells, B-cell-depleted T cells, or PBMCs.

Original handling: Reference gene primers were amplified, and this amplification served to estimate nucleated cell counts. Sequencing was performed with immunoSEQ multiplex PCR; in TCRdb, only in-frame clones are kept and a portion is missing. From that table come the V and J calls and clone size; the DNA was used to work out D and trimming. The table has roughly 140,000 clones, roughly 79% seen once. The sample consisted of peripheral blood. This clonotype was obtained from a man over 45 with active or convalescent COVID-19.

The CDR3 region is CASSLEASGINEQFF. In nucleotides, the CDR3 is TGTGCCAGCAGCTTGGAGGCTAGCGGGATCAATGAGCAGTTCTTC. The chain links TRBV5-6 to TRBJ2-1; 9 bases are shared with TRBD2. J was trimmed by 6 bases and V by 0 bases; bases with no gene match: 4. The CDR3 totals 15 residues. Germline loops: CDR1 SGHDT, CDR2 YYEEEE. Complete variable domain (other parts from reference TRBV5-6 and TRBJ2-1): DAGVTQSPTHLIKTRGQQVTLRCSPKSGHDTVSWYQQALGQGPQFIFQYYEEEERQRGNFPDRFSGHQFPNYSSELNVNALLLGDSALYLCASSLEASGINEQFFGPGTRLTVL.